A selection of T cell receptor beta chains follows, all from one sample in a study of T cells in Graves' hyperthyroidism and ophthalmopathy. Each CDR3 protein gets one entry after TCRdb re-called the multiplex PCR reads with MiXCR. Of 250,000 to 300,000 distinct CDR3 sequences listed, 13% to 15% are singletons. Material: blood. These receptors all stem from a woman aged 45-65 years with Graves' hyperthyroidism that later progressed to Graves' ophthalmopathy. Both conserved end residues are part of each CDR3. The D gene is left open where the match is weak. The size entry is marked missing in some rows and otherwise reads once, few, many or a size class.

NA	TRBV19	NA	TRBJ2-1	CASSDYRGNEQFF	TGTGCCAGTAGTGATTACCGAGGGAATGAGCAGTTCTTC
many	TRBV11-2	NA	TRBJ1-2	CASSSLGAGGRDGYTF	TGTGCCAGCAGCTCCCTAGGGGCAGGAGGCAGGGATGGCTACACCTTC
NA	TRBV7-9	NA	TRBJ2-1	CASRQGGGYLYNEQFF	TGTGCCAGCAGGCAGGGGGGGGGTTATCTCTACAATGAGCAGTTCTTC
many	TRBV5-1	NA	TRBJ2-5	CASSLTGFRETQYF	TGCGCCAGCAGCTTAACAGGGTTTCGAGAGACCCAGTACTTC
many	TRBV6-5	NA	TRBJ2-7	CASSYSKVPYEQYF	TGTGCCAGCAGTTACTCGAAGGTGCCCTACGAGCAGTACTTC
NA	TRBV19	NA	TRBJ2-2	CASGLGQPTGELFF	TGTGCCAGTGGCCTTGGACAGCCCACCGGGGAGCTGTTTTTT
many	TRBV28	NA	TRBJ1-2	CASTGHYGYTF	TGTGCCAGCACGGGGCACTATGGCTACACCTTC
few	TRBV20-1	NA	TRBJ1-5	CSAQGLLGGQPQHF	TGCAGTGCTCAAGGGCTCCTAGGTGGTCAGCCCCAGCATTTT
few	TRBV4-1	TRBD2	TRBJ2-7	CASSQQLGRAGYEQYF	TGCGCCAGCAGCCAACAACTCGGGAGGGCCGGCTACGAGCAGTACTTC
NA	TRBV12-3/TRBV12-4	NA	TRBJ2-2	CASSGQGTSNTGELFF	TGTGCCAGCAGTGGGCAAGGGACGTCGAACACCGGGGAGCTGTTTTTT
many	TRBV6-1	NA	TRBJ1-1	CASSEAQGHTEAFF	TGTGCCAGCAGTGAAGCGCAGGGACACACTGAAGCTTTCTTT
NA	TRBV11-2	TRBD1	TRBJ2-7	CASSPGQGSLYEQYF	TGTGCCAGCAGCCCTGGACAGGGATCTCTGTACGAGCAGTACTTC
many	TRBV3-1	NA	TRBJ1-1	CASSQISGAGAFF	TGTGCCAGCAGCCAAATTTCGGGAGCTGGAGCTTTCTTT
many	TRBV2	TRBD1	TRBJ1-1	CASRGDRGNTEAFF	TGTGCCAGCAGAGGCGACAGGGGGAACACTGAAGCTTTCTTT
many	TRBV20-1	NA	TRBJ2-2	CSAPTENTGELFF	TGCAGTGCCCCGACCGAGAACACCGGGGAGCTGTTTTTT
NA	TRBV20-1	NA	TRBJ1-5	CSARGGVSNQPQHF	TGCAGTGCTAGAGGAGGTGTCAGCAATCAGCCCCAGCATTTT
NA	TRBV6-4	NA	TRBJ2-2	CASTQRYTGELFF	TGTGCCAGCACCCAGCGGTACACCGGGGAGCTGTTTTTT
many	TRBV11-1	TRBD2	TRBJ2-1	CASSLTSGNYNEQFF	TGTGCCAGCAGCTTGACTAGCGGTAACTACAATGAGCAGTTCTTC
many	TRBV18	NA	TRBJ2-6	CASSPPSFLSDGANVLTF	TGTGCCAGCTCACCCCCCAGCTTCCTATCTGATGGGGCCAACGTCCTGACTTTC
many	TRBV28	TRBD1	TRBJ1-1	CASGDRASRNTEAFF	TGTGCCAGCGGAGACAGGGCGAGTAGGAACACTGAAGCTTTCTTT
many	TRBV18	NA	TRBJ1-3	CASSPPAGRSGGNTIYF	TGTGCCAGCTCACCACCGGCGGGGCGTTCCGGGGGAAACACCATATATTTT
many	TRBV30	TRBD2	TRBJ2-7	CAWGPRRTSGYEQYF	TGTGCCTGGGGGCCCCGACGGACTAGCGGCTACGAGCAGTACTTC
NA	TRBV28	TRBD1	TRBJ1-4	CASSLPGTGFEKLFF	TGTGCCAGCAGTCTCCCCGGGACAGGGTTTGAAAAACTGTTTTTT